These T cell receptor beta chains were read from a single sample in a study of T cells in Graves' hyperthyroidism and ophthalmopathy. MiXCR, applied by TCRdb to the multiplex PCR reads, yields one record per CDR3 protein. This table has fewer than 400,000 distinct CDR3 sequences, roughly 17% appearing once. The specimen was blood. The receptors originated from a man aged 25-45 years with Graves' hyperthyroidism. The CDR3 runs from the conserved cysteine through the conserved F or W. A D gene is named only where the DNA matches it firmly. Size values are once, few and many counts, or a class for expanded clones, and some rows have none.

CDR3 DNA | CDR3 protein | D gene | V gene | clone size | CDR3 length | J gene
TGTGCCAGTAGTATTAACAGACCAAATTCAAATGAGCAGTTCTTC | CASSINRPNSNEQFF | . | TRBV19 | few | 15 | TRBJ2-1
TGTGCCAGCAGCTTGGGCACCGACAATGAGCAGTTCTTC | CASSLGTDNEQFF | . | TRBV7-8 | . | 13 | TRBJ2-1
TGTGCCAGCCGCCCAGAGTACGCGGGAGACGGCAATGAGCAGTTCTTC | CASRPEYAGDGNEQFF | TRBD2 | TRBV11-2 | many | 16 | TRBJ2-1
TGCAGTGCTAGCCTACAGGGGGTGGCCAAAAACATTCAGTACTTC | CSASLQGVAKNIQYF | TRBD1 | TRBV20-1 | many | 15 | TRBJ2-4
TGCGCCAGCAGCTCCGGCGACAGATTGGATCAGCCCCAGCATTTT | CASSSGDRLDQPQHF | . | TRBV5-1 | . | 15 | TRBJ1-5
TGCAGCGTTGATGTGGAGGGTAGCTCCTACGAGCAGTACTTC | CSVDVEGSSYEQYF | . | TRBV29-1 | . | 14 | TRBJ2-7
TGTGCCAGCAGCCCCCACGGGGAACAGAACTTGGACACTGAAGCTTTCTTT | CASSPHGEQNLDTEAFF | . | TRBV9 | . | 17 | TRBJ1-1
TGTGCCAGCAGCCTCGGACAGGGCGAAGTCGGCTACACCTTC | CASSLGQGEVGYTF | TRBD1 | TRBV4-2 | few | 14 | TRBJ1-2
TGTGCCACCAGTGACACGACTAGCGCATCGGGTGAGCAGTTCTTC | CATSDTTSASGEQFF | TRBD2 | TRBV24-1 | many | 15 | TRBJ2-1
TGTGCCAGCAGCTTGGGTTCCAGCGCACAGACCCAGTACTTC | CASSLGSSAQTQYF | . | TRBV7-3 | many | 14 | TRBJ2-5
TGCAGTGCTAGACTAGCGGGAGGGCCCAACGAGCAGTACTTC | CSARLAGGPNEQYF | TRBD2 | TRBV20-1 | . | 14 | TRBJ2-7
TGCGCCAGCAGCTTGGCCTATAGTAGCACAGATACGCAGTATTTT | CASSLAYSSTDTQYF | . | TRBV5-1 | . | 15 | TRBJ2-3
TGTGCCAGCAGCCTGGGGGGGACTGGCTACACCTTC | CASSLGGTGYTF | . | TRBV14 | many | 12 | TRBJ1-2